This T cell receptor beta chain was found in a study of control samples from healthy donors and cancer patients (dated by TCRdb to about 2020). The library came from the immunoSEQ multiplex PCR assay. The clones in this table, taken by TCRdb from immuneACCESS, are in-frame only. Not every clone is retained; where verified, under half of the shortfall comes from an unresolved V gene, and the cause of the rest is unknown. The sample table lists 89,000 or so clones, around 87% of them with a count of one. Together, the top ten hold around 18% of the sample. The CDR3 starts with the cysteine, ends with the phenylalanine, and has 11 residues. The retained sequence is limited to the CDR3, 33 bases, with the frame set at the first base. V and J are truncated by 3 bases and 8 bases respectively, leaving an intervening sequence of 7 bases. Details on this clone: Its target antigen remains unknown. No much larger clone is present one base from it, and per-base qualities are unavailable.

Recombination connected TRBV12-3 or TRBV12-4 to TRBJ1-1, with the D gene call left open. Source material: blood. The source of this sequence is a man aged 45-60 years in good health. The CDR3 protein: CASSLNGEAFF. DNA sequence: TGTGCCAGCAGTTTGAATGGGGAAGCTTTCTTT.